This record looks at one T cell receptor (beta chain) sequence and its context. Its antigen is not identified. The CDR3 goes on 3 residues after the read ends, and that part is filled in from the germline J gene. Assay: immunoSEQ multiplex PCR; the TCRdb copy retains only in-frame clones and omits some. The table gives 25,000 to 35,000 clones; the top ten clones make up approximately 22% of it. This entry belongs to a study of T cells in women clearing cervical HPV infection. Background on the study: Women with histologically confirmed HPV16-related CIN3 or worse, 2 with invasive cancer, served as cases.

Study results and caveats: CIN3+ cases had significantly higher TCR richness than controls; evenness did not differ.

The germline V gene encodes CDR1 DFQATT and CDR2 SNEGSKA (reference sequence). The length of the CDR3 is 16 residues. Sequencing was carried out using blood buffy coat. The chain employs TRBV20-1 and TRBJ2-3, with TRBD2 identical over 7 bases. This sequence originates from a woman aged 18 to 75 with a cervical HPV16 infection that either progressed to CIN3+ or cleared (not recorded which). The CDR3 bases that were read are TGCAGTGGAAGAGGTGGTAGCGGGCCACTCCAAGAGACG. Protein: CSGRGGSGPLQET. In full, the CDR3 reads CSGRGGSGPLQETQYF.